Listed below are T cell receptor beta chains from one sample, sequenced in a study of Graves' ophthalmopathy and Graves' hyperthyroidism. TCRdb re-called the multiplex PCR reads through MiXCR, storing one row per CDR3 protein. Of hundreds of thousands of distinct CDR3 sequences in the sample, over 13% were seen once. The sequenced material came from blood. The receptors come from a woman aged 30 to 39 with Graves' ophthalmopathy. Both conserved end residues are part of each CDR3. A D gene is named only where the DNA matches it firmly. Clone size is stated in some rows and not others, as once, few, many or a class when expanded.

clone size	V gene	J gene	D gene	CDR3 protein	CDR3 DNA
many	TRBV12-3/TRBV12-4	TRBJ1-6	-	CASCRGESPLHF	TGTGCCAGCTGCAGGGGCGAGTCACCCCTCCACTTT
many	TRBV28	TRBJ1-5	TRBD1	CASSSGTGGRNQPQHF	TGTGCCAGCAGTTCCGGGACAGGGGGCCGCAATCAGCCCCAGCATTTT
-	TRBV28	TRBJ2-7	TRBD2	CASSFEREARDEQYF	TGTGCCAGCAGTTTCGAGCGGGAGGCCAGGGACGAGCAGTACTTC
many	TRBV4-1	TRBJ1-5	-	CASSQQRHQPQHF	TGCGCCAGCAGCCAGCAAAGGCATCAGCCCCAGCATTTT
-	TRBV6-2/TRBV6-3	TRBJ1-2	-	CASSYGTAGSGYTF	TGTGCCAGCAGTTACGGGACGGCGGGATCCGGCTACACCTTC
many	TRBV6-2/TRBV6-3	TRBJ2-5	TRBD2	CASMLAGGPETQYF	TGTGCCAGCATGCTAGCGGGGGGACCAGAGACCCAGTACTTC
many	TRBV20-1	TRBJ2-7	TRBD2	CSATLAGVYEQYF	TGCAGTGCAACACTAGCGGGAGTCTACGAGCAGTACTTC
many	TRBV28	TRBJ2-7	TRBD2	CASSSSGTRTYEQYF	TGTGCCAGCAGCTCTTCCGGGACTAGAACCTACGAGCAGTACTTC
many	TRBV28	TRBJ2-2	-	CASSRGGGTGELFF	TGTGCCAGCAGCCGAGGGGGTGGGACCGGGGAGCTGTTTTTT
many	TRBV6-5	TRBJ1-1	TRBD1	CASSYTGEGFTEAFF	TGTGCCAGCAGCTACACAGGGGAAGGTTTCACTGAAGCTTTCTTT
-	TRBV12-3/TRBV12-4	TRBJ1-2	-	CATSMGDYGYTF	TGTGCCACCTCAATGGGGGACTATGGCTACACCTTC
-	TRBV28	TRBJ2-7	-	CASTPGTSLDEQYF	TGTGCCAGCACTCCCGGGACATCTTTGGACGAGCAGTACTTC
many	TRBV12-3/TRBV12-4	TRBJ1-1	TRBD1	CASSFADRVVTEAFF	TGTGCCAGCAGTTTTGCCGACAGGGTTGTCACTGAAGCTTTCTTT
many	TRBV9	TRBJ1-1	-	CASSVEAAAVSEAFF	TGTGCCAGCAGCGTAGAGGCAGCTGCGGTTTCGGAAGCTTTCTTT
many	TRBV28	TRBJ1-3	TRBD1	CASSPDRGMGNSGNTIYF	TGTGCCAGCAGTCCGGACAGGGGAATGGGGAACTCTGGAAACACCATATATTTT
many	TRBV30	TRBJ1-6	-	CAWSVLGGVSPLHF	TGTGCCTGGAGTGTATTAGGTGGGGTTTCACCCCTCCACTTT
many	TRBV5-1	TRBJ2-7	-	CASSPGFPYEQYF	TGCGCCAGCAGCCCAGGGTTTCCCTACGAGCAGTACTTC
many	TRBV7-9	TRBJ2-5	TRBD1	CASGLLRQGQETQYF	TGTGCCAGCGGTCTCCTCCGACAGGGGCAAGAGACCCAGTACTTC
many	TRBV6-5	TRBJ2-2	-	CASSSRPTGELFF	TGTGCCAGCAGTTCCCGGCCGACCGGGGAGCTGTTTTTT
many	TRBV28	TRBJ2-7	-	CASSQQGNSDEQYF	TGTGCCAGCAGTCAACAGGGTAATAGTGACGAGCAGTACTTC
many	TRBV11-1	TRBJ1-2	TRBD1	CASSYRGYSNYGYTF	TGTGCCAGCAGCTACAGGGGATATTCTAACTATGGCTACACCTTC
many	TRBV2	TRBJ2-7	TRBD1	CASSRTGTGAYEQYF	TGTGCCAGCAGTAGAACCGGGACAGGGGCATACGAGCAGTACTTC
many	TRBV5-2	TRBJ2-7	-	CASKSAGPRGGSLRSREQYF	TGTGCCAGCAAGAGTGCGGGGCCCAGGGGCGGGAGTCTTAGGTCTCGGGAGCAGTACTTC
many	TRBV7-2	TRBJ1-1	TRBD1	CASSLSGGRVTEAFF	TGTGCCAGCAGCTTATCAGGGGGTCGTGTCACTGAAGCTTTCTTT
many	TRBV12-3/TRBV12-4	TRBJ2-7	TRBD1	CASSSPGTGAYEQYF	TGTGCCAGCAGTTCCCCCGGGACAGGAGCCTACGAGCAGTACTTC
many	TRBV7-3	TRBJ2-5	-	CASSHRGGWKTQYF	TGTGCCAGCAGCCATAGGGGGGGCTGGAAGACCCAGTACTTC
-	TRBV7-6	TRBJ2-7	TRBD2	CASSTRLAGVALEQYF	TGTGCCAGCAGCACCCGACTAGCGGGGGTTGCCTTGGAGCAGTACTTC